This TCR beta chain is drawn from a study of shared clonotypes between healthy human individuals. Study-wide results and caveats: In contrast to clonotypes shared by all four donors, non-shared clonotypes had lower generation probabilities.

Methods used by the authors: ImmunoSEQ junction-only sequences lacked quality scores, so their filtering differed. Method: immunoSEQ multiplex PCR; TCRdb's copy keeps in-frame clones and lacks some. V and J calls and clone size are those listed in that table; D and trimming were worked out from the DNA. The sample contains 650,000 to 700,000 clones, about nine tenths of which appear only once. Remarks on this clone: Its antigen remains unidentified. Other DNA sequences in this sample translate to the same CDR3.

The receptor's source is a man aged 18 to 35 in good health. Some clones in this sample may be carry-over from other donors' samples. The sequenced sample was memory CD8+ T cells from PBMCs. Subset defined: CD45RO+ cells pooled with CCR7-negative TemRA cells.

The CDR3 nucleotides are TGTGCCTGGAGTGTTTTAGGGGATTCACCCCTCCACTTT. Residues: CAWSVLGDSPLHF. The V gene is TRBV30, the J gene TRBJ1-6; TRBD1 might be the D (5 bases). CDR3 size: 13 residues. Germline V gene sequence: CDR1 GTSNPN, CDR2 SVGIG (reference sequence). V was shortened by 0 bases and J by 8 bases, with 8 bases between the two germline ends.